This TCR beta chain is from a study of blood T cell repertoires in COVID-19. Study context: Sites in the United States, Italy and Spain provided acute and convalescent COVID-19 samples.

Trimming took 5 bases from V and 8 from J, leaving 16 bases between them. This CDR3 has 14 amino acids. Germline V CDR1 and CDR2: SGHRS, YFSETQ. The protocol was immunoSEQ multiplex PCR, while the TCRdb copy is restricted to in-frame clones and leaves out a portion. The repertoire consists of under 350,000 clones, with approximately 89% occurring once and the leading ten covering over 1.5%. This clone was picked up one time. The V gene is TRBV5-1, the J gene TRBJ1-4; D may be TRBD1 (6 bases). The receptor was isolated from a woman aged 25-40 years with COVID-19, enrolled during active disease. Sequences were obtained from peripheral blood. CDR3 in amino acids: CASSRSRGSEKLFF. The CDR3 DNA sequence: TGCGCCAGCAGTAGGAGCAGGGGAAGCGAAAAACTGTTTTTT.